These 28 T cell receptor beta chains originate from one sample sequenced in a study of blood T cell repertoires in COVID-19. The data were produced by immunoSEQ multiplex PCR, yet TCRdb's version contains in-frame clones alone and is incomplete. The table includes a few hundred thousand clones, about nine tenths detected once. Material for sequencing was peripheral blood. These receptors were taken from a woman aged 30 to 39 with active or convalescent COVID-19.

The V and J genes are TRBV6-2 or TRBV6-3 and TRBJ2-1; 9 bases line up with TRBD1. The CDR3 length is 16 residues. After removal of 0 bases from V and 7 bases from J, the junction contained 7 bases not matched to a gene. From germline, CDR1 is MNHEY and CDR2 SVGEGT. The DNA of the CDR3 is TGTGCCAGCAGTTACTCATTAGACAGGGGGATAAATGAGCAGTTCTTC. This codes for CASSYSLDRGINEQFF.

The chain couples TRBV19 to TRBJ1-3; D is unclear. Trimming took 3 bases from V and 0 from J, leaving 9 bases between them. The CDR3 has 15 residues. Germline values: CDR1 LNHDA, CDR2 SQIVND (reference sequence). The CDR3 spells CASSIGRNSGNTIYF. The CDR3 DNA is TGTGCCAGTAGTATCGGCAGGAACTCTGGAAACACCATATATTTT.

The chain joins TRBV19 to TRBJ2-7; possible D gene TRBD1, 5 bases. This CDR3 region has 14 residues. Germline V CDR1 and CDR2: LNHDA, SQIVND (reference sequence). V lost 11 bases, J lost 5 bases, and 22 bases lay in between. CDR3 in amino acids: CASKDERRGDEQYF. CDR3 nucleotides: TGTGCCTCCAAGGACGAGCGTAGGGGTGACGAGCAGTACTTC.

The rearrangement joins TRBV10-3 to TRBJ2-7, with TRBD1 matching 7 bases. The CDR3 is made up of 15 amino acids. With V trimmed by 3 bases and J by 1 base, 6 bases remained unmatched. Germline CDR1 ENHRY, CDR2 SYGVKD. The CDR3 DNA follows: TGTGCCATCAGTGATCGGGACAGTATTTCCTACGAGCAGTACTTC. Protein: CAISDRDSISYEQYF.

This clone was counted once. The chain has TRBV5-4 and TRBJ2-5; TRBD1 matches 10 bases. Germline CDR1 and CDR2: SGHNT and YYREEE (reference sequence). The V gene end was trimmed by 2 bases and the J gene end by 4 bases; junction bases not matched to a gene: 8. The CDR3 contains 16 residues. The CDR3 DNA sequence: TGTGCCAGCAGCTTCCGACAGGGGGCGGTGGGAGAGACCCAGTACTTC. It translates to CASSFRQGAVGETQYF.

CDR3 amino acids: CASSPGVRTEAFF. The CDR3, as DNA: TGTGCCAGCAGCCCCGGGGTTAGGACTGAAGCTTTCTTT. The chain recombines TRBV5-5 with TRBJ1-1; D is undetermined. V was trimmed by 4 bases and J by 5 bases, leaving 12 bases between them. The V gene's germline CDR1 is SGHKS and CDR2 YYEKEE (reference sequence). The CDR3 runs to 13 residues.

The CDR3 nucleotides are TGTGCCACCAGTGATTTCCTCAATGAGCAGTTCTTC. Translation: CATSDFLNEQFF. This chain links TRBV24-1 with TRBJ2-1; D unresolved. Deletions cut 1 base from V and 6 bases from J, with 3 bases between. CDR3 length: 12 residues. CDR1 and CDR2 (germline): KGHDR, SFDVKD.

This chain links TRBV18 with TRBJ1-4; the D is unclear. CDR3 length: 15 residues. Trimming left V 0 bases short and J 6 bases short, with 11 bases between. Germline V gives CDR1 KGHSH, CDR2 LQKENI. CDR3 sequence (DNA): TGTGCCAGCTCACCACCTAGTGTTTCCCATGAAAAACTGTTTTTT. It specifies CASSPPSVSHEKLFF.

The CDR3 spells CASSTYSNQPQHF. The CDR3 DNA sequence: TGTGCCAGCAGCACCTATAGCAATCAGCCCCAGCATTTT. This chain links TRBV27 with TRBJ1-5; no definite D call. CDR1 and CDR2 (germline): MNHEY, SMNVEV (reference sequence). The V gene lost 6 bases and the J gene lost 0 bases, with 6 bases spanning the gap. The CDR3 has 13 amino acids.

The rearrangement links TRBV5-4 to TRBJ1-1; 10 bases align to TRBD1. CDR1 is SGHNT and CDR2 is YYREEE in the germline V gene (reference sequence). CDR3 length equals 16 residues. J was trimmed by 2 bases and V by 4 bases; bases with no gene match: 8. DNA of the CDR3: TGTGCCAGCAGCCCCGGGACAGGGGTGGGCAACACTGAAGCTTTCTTT. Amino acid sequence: CASSPGTGVGNTEAFF.

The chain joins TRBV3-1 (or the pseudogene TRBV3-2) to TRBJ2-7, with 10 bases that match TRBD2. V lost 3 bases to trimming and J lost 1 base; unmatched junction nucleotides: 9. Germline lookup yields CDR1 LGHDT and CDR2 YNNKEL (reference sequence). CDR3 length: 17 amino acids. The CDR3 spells CASSQGLAGGRSYEQYF. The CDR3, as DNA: TGTGCCAGCAGCCAGGGATTAGCGGGGGGCCGGTCCTACGAGCAGTACTTC.

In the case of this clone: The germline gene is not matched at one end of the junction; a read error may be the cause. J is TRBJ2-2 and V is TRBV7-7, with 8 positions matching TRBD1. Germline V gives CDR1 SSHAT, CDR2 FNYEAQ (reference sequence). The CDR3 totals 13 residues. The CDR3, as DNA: TGTGCTAGCAGCTTAGGACAGGGTGGGGAGCTGTTTTTT. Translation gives CASSLGQGGELFF.

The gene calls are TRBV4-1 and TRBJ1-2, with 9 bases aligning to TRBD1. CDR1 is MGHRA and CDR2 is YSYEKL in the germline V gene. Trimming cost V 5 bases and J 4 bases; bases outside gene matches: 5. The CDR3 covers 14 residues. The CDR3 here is CASSGQGTFYGYTF. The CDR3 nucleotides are TGCGCCAGCAGCGGACAGGGGACTTTCTATGGCTACACCTTC.

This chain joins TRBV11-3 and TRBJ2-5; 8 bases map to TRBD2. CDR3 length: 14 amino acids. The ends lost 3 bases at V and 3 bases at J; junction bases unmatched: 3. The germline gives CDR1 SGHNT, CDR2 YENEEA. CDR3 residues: CASSFGGAKETQYF. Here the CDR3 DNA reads TGTGCCAGCAGCTTCGGGGGGGCGAAAGAGACCCAGTACTTC.

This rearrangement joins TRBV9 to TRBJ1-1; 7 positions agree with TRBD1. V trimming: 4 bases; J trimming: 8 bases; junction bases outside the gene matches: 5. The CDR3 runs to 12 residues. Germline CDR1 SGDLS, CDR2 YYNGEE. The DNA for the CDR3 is TGTGCCAGCAGCCCCGGGACAGCGGAAGCTTTCTTT. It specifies CASSPGTAEAFF.

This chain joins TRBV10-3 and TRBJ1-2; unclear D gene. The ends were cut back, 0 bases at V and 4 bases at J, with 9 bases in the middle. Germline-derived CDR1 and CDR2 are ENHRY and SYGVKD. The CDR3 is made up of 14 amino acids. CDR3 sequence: CAISESGSLYGYTF. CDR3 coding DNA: TGTGCCATCAGTGAGTCGGGGAGCCTCTATGGCTACACCTTC.

CDR3 bases: TGTGCCAGCAGTTACTCGCGAAGCCTCAATCAGCCCCAGCATTTT. Encoded protein: CASSYSRSLNQPQHF. The chain combines TRBV6-5 with TRBJ1-5; D is uncertain. V lost 0 bases and J lost 3, with 9 bases in between. Germline V CDR1 and CDR2: MNHEY, SVGAGI. The CDR3 loop spans 15 amino acids.

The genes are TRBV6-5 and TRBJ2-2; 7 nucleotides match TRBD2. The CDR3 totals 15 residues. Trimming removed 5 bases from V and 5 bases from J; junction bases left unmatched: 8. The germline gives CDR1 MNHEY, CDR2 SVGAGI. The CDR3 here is CASSRGLGETGELFF. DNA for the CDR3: TGTGCCAGCAGTAGAGGACTAGGGGAAACCGGGGAGCTGTTTTTT.

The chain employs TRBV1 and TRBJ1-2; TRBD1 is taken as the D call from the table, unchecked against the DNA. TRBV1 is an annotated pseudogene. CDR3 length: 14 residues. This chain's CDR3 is CTSRVSGGNYGYTF. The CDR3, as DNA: TGCACCAGCAGAGTTTCAGGTGGAAACTATGGCTACACCTTC.

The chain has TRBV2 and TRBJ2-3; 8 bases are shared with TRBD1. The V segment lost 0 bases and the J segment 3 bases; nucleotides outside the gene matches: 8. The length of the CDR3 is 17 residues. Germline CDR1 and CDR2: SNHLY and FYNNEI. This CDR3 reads CASSEAVAGGATDTQYF. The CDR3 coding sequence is TGTGCCAGCAGTGAAGCCGTCGCAGGGGGCGCGACAGATACGCAGTATTTT.

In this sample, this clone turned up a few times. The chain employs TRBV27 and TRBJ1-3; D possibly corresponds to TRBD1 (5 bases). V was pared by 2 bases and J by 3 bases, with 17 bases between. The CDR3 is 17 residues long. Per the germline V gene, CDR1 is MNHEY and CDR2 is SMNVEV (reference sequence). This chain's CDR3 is CASSLPTVTPHGNTIYF. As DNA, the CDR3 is TGTGCCAGCAGTTTACCGACAGTAACCCCCCATGGAAACACCATATATTTT.

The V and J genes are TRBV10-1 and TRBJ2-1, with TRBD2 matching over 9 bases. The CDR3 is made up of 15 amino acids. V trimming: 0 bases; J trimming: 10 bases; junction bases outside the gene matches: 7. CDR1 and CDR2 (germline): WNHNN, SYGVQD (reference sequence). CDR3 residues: CASSESSGGRGEQFF. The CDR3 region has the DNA TGCGCCAGCAGTGAGTCTAGCGGGGGCCGGGGGGAGCAGTTCTTC.

CDR3 protein: CASSWTGSNLREQYF. CDR3 coding DNA: TGTGCCAGCAGTTGGACAGGATCCAACCTACGCGAGCAGTACTTC. This sequence joins TRBV28 and TRBJ2-7; 7 bases match TRBD1. The V gene's germline CDR1 is MDHEN and CDR2 SYDVKM. The length of the CDR3 is 15 residues. V lost 4 bases, J lost 6 bases, and 12 bases stayed unmatched.

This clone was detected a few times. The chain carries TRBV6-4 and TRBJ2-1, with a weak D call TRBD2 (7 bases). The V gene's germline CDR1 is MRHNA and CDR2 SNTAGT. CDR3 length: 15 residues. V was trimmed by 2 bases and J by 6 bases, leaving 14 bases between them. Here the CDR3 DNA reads TGTGCCAGCAGTGACGGGGCAGGGGAGGGCAATGAGCAGTTCTTC. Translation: CASSDGAGEGNEQFF.

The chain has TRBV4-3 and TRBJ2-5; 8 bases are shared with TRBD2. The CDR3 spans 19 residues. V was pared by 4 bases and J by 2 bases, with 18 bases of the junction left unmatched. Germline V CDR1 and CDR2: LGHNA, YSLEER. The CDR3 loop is CASSPHGAGGRYSQETQYF. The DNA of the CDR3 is TGCGCCAGCAGCCCTCACGGTGCGGGGGGTCGCTACTCACAAGAGACCCAGTACTTC.

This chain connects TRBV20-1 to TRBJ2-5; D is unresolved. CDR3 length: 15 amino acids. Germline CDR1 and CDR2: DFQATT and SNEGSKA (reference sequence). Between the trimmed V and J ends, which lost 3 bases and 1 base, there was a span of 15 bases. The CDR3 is CSASSLGWSQETQYF. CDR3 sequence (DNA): TGCAGTGCTAGTTCCCTCGGGTGGAGCCAAGAGACCCAGTACTTC.

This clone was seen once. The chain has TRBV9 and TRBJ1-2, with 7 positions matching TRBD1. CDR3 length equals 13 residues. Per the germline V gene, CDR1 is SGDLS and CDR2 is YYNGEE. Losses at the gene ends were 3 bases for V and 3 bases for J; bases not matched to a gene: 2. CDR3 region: CASSEGTDYGYTF. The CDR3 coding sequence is TGTGCCAGCAGCGAGGGGACAGACTATGGCTACACCTTC.

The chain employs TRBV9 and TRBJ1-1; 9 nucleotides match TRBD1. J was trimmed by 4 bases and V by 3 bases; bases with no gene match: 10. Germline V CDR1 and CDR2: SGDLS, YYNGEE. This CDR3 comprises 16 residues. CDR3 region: CASSANGQGRVTEAFF. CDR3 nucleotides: TGTGCCAGCAGCGCAAATGGACAGGGGCGGGTCACTGAAGCTTTCTTT.